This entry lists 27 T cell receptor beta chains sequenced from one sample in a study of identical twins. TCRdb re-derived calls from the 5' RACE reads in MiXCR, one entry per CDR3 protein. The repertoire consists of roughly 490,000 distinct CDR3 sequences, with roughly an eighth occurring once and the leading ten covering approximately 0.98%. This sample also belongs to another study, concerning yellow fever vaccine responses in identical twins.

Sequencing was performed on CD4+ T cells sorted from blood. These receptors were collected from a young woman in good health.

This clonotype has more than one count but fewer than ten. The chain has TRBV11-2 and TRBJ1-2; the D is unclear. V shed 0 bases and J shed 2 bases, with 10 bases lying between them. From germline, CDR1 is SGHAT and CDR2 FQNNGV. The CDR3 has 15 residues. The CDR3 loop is CASSLDSGGNYGYTF. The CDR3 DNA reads TGTGCCAGCAGCTTAGATTCCGGCGGGAACTATGGCTACACCTTC.

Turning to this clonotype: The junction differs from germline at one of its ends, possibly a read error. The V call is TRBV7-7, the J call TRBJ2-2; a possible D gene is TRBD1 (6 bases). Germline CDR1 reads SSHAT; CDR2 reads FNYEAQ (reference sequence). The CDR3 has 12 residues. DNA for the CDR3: TGTGCTAGCAGCAAGGGGGCCGGGGAGCTGTTTTTT. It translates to CASSKGAGELFF.

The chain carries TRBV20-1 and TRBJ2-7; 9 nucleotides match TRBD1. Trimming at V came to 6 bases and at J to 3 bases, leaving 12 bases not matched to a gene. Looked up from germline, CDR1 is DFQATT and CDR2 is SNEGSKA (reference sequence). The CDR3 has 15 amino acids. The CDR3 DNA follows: TGCAGTGCCCCCCCAATCCGGACAGGGGTCTACGAGCAGTACTTC. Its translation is CSAPPIRTGVYEQYF.

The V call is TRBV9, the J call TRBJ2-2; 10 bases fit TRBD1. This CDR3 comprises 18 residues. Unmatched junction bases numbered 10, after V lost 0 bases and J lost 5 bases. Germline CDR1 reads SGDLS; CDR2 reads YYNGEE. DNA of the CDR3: TGTGCCAGCAGCGTAGACGGCGGGGGACAGGGGAGTACCGGGGAGCTGTTTTTT. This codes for CASSVDGGGQGSTGELFF.

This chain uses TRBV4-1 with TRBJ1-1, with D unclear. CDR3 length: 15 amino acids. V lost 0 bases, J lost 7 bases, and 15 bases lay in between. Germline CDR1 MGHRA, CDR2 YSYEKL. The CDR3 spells CASSQETVVLLEAFF. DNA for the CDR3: TGCGCCAGCAGCCAAGAGACGGTGGTCTTACTTGAAGCTTTCTTT.

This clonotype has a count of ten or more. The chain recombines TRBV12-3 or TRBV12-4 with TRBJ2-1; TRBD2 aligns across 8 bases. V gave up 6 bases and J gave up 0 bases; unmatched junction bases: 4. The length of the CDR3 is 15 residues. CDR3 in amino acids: CASRETSGSYNEQFF. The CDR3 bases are TGTGCCAGCAGGGAAACTAGCGGCTCCTACAATGAGCAGTTCTTC.

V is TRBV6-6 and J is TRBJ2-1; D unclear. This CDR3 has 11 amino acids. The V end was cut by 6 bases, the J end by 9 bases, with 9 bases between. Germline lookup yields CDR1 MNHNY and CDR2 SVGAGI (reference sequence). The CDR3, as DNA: TGTGCCAGCAGAACTATGGGTGAGCAGTTCTTC. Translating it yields CASRTMGEQFF.

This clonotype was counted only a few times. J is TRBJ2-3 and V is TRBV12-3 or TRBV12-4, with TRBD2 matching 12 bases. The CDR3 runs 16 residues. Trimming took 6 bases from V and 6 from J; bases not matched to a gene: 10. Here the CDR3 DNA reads TGTGCCAGCAGCCCCCCGAGACTAGCGGGAGCGGATACGCAGTATTTT. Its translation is CASSPPRLAGADTQYF.

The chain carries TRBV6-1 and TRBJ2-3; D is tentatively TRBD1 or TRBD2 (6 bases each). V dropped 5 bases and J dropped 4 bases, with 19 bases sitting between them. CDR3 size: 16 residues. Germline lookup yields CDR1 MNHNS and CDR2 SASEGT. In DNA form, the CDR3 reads TGTGCCAGCAGTAGGGGGGCTACCAAGGGCCCAGATACGCAGTATTTT. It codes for CASSRGATKGPDTQYF.

The CDR3 DNA reads TGTGCCAGCAGCTTATTGACCACAGATACGCAGTATTTT. Translation gives CASSLLTTDTQYF. This chain connects TRBV7-9 to TRBJ2-3; D gene ambiguous. Germline CDR1 SEHNR, CDR2 FQNEAQ (reference sequence). The V end lost 2 bases, the J end lost 2 bases, and 5 bases lay between the germline ends. This CDR3 contains 13 residues.

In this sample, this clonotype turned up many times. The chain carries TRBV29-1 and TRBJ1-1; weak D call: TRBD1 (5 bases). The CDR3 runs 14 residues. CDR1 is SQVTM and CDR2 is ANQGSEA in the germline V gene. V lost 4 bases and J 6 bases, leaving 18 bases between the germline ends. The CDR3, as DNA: TGCAGCGTTGTGGGGGGGTTCTTAAGCGCTGAAGCTTTCTTT. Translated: CSVVGGFLSAEAFF. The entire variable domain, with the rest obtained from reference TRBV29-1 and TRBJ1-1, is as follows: SAVISQKPSRDICQRGTSLTIQCQVDSQVTMMFWYRQQPGQSLTLIATANQGSEATYESGFVIDKFPISRPNLTFSTLTVSNMSPEDSSIYLCSVVGGFLSAEAFFGQGTRLTVV.

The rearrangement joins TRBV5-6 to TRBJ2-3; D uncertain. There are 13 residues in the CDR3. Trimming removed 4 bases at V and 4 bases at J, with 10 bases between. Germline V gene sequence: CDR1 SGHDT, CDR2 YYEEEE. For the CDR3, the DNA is TGTGCCAGCAGCCGGACCCGGGCAGATACGCAGTATTTT. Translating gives CASSRTRADTQYF.

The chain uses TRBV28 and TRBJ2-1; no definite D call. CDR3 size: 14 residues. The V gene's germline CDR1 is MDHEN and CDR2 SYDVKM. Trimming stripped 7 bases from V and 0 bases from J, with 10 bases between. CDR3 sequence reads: CASNEQSSYNEQFF. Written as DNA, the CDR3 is TGTGCCAGCAATGAACAGAGCTCCTACAATGAGCAGTTCTTC.

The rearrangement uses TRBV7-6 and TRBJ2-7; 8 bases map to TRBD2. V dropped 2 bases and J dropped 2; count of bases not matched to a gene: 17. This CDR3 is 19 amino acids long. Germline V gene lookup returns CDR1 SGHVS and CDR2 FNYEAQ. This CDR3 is CASSLIRAASGFSPYEQYF. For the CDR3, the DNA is TGTGCCAGCAGCTTAATACGGGCTGCTAGCGGGTTTTCCCCCTACGAGCAGTACTTC.

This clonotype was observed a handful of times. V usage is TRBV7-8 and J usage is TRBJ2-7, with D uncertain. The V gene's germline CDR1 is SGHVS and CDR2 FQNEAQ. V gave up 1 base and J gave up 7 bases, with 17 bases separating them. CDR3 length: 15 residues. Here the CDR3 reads CASSLELTGAREQYF. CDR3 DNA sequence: TGTGCCAGCAGCTTAGAGCTTACTGGAGCGAGGGAGCAGTACTTC.

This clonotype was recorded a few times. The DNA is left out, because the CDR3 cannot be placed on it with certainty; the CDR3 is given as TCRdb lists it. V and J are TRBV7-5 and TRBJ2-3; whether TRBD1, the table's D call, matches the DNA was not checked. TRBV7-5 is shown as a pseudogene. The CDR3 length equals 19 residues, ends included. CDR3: CISVPTPEGQGFCTDTQYF.

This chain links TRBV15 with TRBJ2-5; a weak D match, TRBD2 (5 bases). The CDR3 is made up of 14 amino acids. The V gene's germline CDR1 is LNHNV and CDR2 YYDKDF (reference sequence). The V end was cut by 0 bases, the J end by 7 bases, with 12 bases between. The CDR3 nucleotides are TGTGCCACCAGCAGAGACTTATCACGGGGGACCCAGTACTTC. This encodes CATSRDLSRGTQYF.

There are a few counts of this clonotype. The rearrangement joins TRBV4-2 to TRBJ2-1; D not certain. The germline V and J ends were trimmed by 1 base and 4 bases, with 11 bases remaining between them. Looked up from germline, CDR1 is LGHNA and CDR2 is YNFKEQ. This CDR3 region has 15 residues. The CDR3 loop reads CASSQGPGTYNEQFF. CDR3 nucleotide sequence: TGTGCCAGCAGCCAAGGACCCGGAACATACAATGAGCAGTTCTTC.

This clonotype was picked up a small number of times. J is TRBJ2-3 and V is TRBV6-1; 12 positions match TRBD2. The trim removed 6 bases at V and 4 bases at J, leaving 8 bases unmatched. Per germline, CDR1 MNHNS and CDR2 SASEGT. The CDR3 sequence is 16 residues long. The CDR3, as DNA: TGTGCCAGCAGCAGCAAAACTAGCGGGGGGCCAGATACGCAGTATTTT. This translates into CASSSKTSGGPDTQYF.

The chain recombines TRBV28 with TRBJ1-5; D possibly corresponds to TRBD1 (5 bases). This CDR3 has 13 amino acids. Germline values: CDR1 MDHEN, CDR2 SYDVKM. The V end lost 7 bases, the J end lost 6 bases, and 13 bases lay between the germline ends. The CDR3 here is CASIGTGSQPQHF. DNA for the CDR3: TGTGCCAGCATCGGGACCGGCAGTCAGCCCCAGCATTTT.

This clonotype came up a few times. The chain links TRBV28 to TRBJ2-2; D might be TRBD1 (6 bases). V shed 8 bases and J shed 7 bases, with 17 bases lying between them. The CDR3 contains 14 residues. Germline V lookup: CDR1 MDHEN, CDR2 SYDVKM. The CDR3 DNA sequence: TGTGCCAGCCAAGCAGAGGGGGAACACGGGGAGCTGTTTTTT. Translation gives CASQAEGEHGELFF.

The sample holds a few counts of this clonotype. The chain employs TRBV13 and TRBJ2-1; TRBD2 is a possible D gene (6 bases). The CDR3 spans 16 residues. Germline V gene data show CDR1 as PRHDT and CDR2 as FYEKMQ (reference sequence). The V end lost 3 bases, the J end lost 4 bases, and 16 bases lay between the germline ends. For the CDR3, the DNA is TGTGCCAGCAGCTTCCTGCTCGGACTAATGTACAATGAGCAGTTCTTC. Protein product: CASSFLLGLMYNEQFF.

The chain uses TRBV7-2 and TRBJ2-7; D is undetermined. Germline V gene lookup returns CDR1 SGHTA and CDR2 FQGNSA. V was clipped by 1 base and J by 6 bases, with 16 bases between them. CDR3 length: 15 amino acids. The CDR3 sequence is CASSLVPGSPIEQYF. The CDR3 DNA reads TGTGCCAGCAGCTTAGTACCCGGGTCGCCTATCGAGCAGTACTTC.

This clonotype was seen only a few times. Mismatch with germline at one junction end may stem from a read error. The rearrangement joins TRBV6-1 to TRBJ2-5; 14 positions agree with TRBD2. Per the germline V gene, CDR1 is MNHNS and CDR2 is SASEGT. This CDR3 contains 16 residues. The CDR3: CASSEGLAGGRVTQYF. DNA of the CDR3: TGTGCCAGCAGCGAAGGACTAGCGGGAGGTCGGGTGACCCAGTACTTC.

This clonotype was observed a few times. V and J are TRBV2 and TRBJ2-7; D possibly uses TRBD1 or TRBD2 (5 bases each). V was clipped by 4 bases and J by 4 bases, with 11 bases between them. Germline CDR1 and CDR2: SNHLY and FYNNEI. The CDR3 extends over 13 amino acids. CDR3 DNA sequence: TGTGCCAGCAGTGGGGACGCCTGGTACGAGCAGTACTTC. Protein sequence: CASSGDAWYEQYF.

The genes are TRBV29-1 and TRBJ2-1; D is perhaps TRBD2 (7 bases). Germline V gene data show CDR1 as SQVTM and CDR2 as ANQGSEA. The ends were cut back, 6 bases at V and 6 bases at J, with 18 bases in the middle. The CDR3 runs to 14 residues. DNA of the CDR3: TGCAGCGTGAGGACTAGGGGGGAGATCAATGAGCAGTTCTTC. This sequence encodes CSVRTRGEINEQFF.

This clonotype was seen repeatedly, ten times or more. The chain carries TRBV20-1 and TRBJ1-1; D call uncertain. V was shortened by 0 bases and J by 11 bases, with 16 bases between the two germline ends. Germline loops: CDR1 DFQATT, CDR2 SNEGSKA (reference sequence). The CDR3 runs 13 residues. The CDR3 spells CSAREGSLSGAFF. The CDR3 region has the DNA TGCAGTGCTAGAGAGGGGAGTCTGAGTGGGGCTTTCTTT.